One sample yielded the 17 T cell receptor beta chains listed below, sequenced in a study of beta chain features in type 1 diabetes. Expressed TCRB transcripts were sequenced after all isolated RNA was converted to cDNA. Libraries were prepared by immunoSEQ multiplex PCR; TCRdb keeps only in-frame clonotypes and omits some of them. Of some 25,000 clones in the sample, approximately 70% were seen once. Sequencing was carried out using Tregs from blood. The receptors were gathered from a woman in her forties in good health.

A few counts support this clone. This sequence joins TRBV5-1 and TRBJ1-1; maybe TRBD1 (6 bases). This CDR3 is built from 13 residues. Trimming pared 3 bases from V and 3 bases from J, leaving 9 bases between. The germline gives CDR1 SGHRS, CDR2 YFSETQ. CDR3 region: CASSYTGYTEAFF. As DNA, the CDR3 is TGCGCCAGCAGCTACACAGGGTACACTGAAGCTTTCTTT.

The table lists this clone with a few counts. This chain connects TRBV29-1 to TRBJ2-3; no firm D call. Trimming cost V 4 bases and J 3 bases, with 11 bases left between them. CDR1 and CDR2 from the germline V gene are SQVTM and ANQGSEA. The CDR3 spans 13 residues. The CDR3 spells CSVASSETDTQYF. CDR3 nucleotide sequence: TGCAGCGTTGCGAGTTCGGAGACAGATACGCAGTATTTT.

This rearrangement joins TRBV11-2 to TRBJ1-1, with D hard to call. Trimming stripped 5 bases from V and 8 bases from J, with 12 bases between. From germline, CDR1 is SGHAT and CDR2 FQNNGV. The CDR3 runs 12 residues. The CDR3 is CASSRTGSEAFF. The CDR3 DNA reads as TGTGCCAGCAGCCGGACGGGATCCGAAGCTTTCTTT.

The chain has TRBV29-1 and TRBJ1-1, with a tentative D call TRBD1 (5 bases). CDR3 length equals 14 residues. V dropped 6 bases and J dropped 1 base, with 15 bases sitting between them. Per germline, CDR1 SQVTM and CDR2 ANQGSEA. CDR3 in DNA: TGCAGCGTCTCCCTCAACAGGAGGAACACTGAAGCTTTCTTT. Its translation is CSVSLNRRNTEAFF.

The chain links TRBV4-1 to TRBJ2-2; D is unresolved. Per the germline V gene, CDR1 is MGHRA and CDR2 is YSYEKL. This CDR3 spans 14 amino acids. Trimming took off 0 bases at V and 6 bases at J, with 8 bases between the two ends. CDR3 amino acids: CASSQDIGAGELFF. The CDR3 DNA sequence: TGCGCCAGCAGCCAAGATATCGGAGCCGGGGAGCTGTTTTTT.

The chain recombines TRBV10-1 with TRBJ1-1; D unresolved. CDR3 size: 14 residues. CDR1 WNHNN and CDR2 SYGVQD come from the germline V gene (reference sequence). Trimming pared 0 bases from V and 4 bases from J, leaving 9 bases between. CDR3 DNA sequence: TGCGCCAGCAGTGAGTCTCTCCGGGGCACTGAAGCTTTCTTT. It yields the protein CASSESLRGTEAFF.

This chain connects TRBV5-5 to TRBJ2-3, with 10 positions matching TRBD2. Germline V CDR1 and CDR2: SGHKS, YYEKEE (reference sequence). This CDR3 is built from 14 residues. V trimming: 2 bases; J trimming: 5 bases; junction bases outside the gene matches: 2. In nucleotides, the CDR3 is TGTGCCAGCAGCTTCCAGCGGGGGGGAGATACGCAGTATTTT. This sequence encodes CASSFQRGGDTQYF.

The rearrangement links TRBV4-3 to TRBJ2-7, with D possibly TRBD1 on 6 matching bases. From germline, CDR1 is LGHNA and CDR2 YSLEER. Trimming removed 0 bases at V and 2 bases at J, with 11 bases between. The CDR3 is 15 amino acids. For the CDR3, the DNA is TGCGCCAGCAGCCAAGACCGGGACATAGCCTACGAGCAGTACTTC. Translated: CASSQDRDIAYEQYF.

The rearrangement links TRBV2 to TRBJ2-5; unclear D gene. The end of the DNA aligns better with TRBJ2-7, so the J call may be wrong. CDR3 length: 12 residues. Per germline, CDR1 SNHLY and CDR2 FYNNEI. In DNA form, the CDR3 reads TGTGCCAGCAGACCTACCTCCTACGAGCAGTACTTC. It is translated as CASRPTSYEQYF.

The V call is TRBV6-5, the J call TRBJ1-4; possible D gene TRBD1, 5 bases. Trimming stripped 0 bases from V and 3 bases from J, with 8 bases between. Germline V gene lookup returns CDR1 MNHEY and CDR2 SVGAGI. The CDR3 runs 15 residues. This chain's CDR3 is CASSYSGGANEKLFF. In nucleotides, the CDR3 is TGTGCCAGCAGTTACTCGGGGGGGGCTAATGAAAAACTGTTTTTT.

The chain's CDR3 is CASSPGDRVNEQFF. The DNA for the CDR3 is TGTGCCAGTAGTCCCGGGGACAGGGTTAATGAGCAGTTCTTC. V is TRBV19 and J is TRBJ2-1; 9 positions match TRBD1. Per germline, CDR1 LNHDA and CDR2 SQIVND (reference sequence). V lost 5 bases and J lost 7; bases outside the gene matches: 6. CDR3 length equals 14 residues.

In this sample, this clone turned up once. The chain joins TRBV7-2 to TRBJ1-6, with D maybe TRBD1 (6 bases). Germline assignment: CDR1 SGHTA and CDR2 FQGNSA. The CDR3 has 14 residues. The V and J ends lost 6 bases and 9 bases respectively, with 15 bases between them. The CDR3 loop is CASSLGGAFSPLHF. The CDR3 nucleotides are TGTGCCAGCAGTCTAGGGGGGGCCTTTTCACCCCTCCACTTT.

This chain joins TRBV6-5 and TRBJ2-1, with D possibly matching TRBD2 (5 bases). CDR1 MNHEY and CDR2 SVGAGI come from the germline V gene. CDR3 length: 16 amino acids. The V end lost 3 bases, the J end lost 6 bases, and 18 bases lay between the germline ends. This chain's CDR3 is CASSYRPLATGNEQFF. CDR3 nucleotides: TGTGCCAGCAGTTATCGGCCTTTAGCGACGGGCAATGAGCAGTTCTTC.

The genes are TRBV7-2 and TRBJ1-2; 7 bases fit TRBD1. The germline V gene has CDR1 SGHTA and CDR2 FQGNSA. This CDR3 is built from 12 residues. V shed 3 bases, J shed 6 bases, and the junction held 1 base outside the gene matches. The CDR3 protein is CASSFQGDGYTF. The CDR3, as DNA: TGTGCCAGCAGCTTCCAGGGGGATGGCTACACCTTC.

The chain employs TRBV4-1 and TRBJ2-7, with D tentatively TRBD2 (6 bases). Looked up from germline, CDR1 is MGHRA and CDR2 is YSYEKL. The CDR3 totals 14 residues. The V end lost 5 bases, the J end lost 3 bases, and 14 bases lay between the germline ends. In nucleotides, the CDR3 is TGCGCCAGCAGCTGGAGGCGCGGGGACTACGAGCAGTACTTC. Translation gives CASSWRRGDYEQYF.

CDR3 region: CASGPYGQGYEQYF. The CDR3 bases are TGCGCCAGCGGGCCCTACGGACAGGGGTACGAGCAGTACTTC. The rearrangement joins TRBV10-2 to TRBJ2-7; TRBD1 aligns across 9 bases. V shed 8 bases, J shed 4 bases, and the junction held 9 bases outside the gene matches. Germline V gene data show CDR1 as WSHSY and CDR2 as SAAADI. This CDR3 comprises 14 residues.

This clone was recorded a few times. The chain carries TRBV18 and TRBJ2-5, with a tentative D call TRBD2 (5 bases). The CDR3 spans 12 residues. Germline values: CDR1 KGHSH, CDR2 LQKENI. The germline V and J ends were trimmed by 1 base and 5 bases, with 5 bases remaining between them. The CDR3 region is CASSPRGETQYF. In DNA, the CDR3 is TGTGCCAGCTCACCACGAGGGGAGACCCAGTACTTC. The entire variable domain, with the rest obtained from reference TRBV18 and TRBJ2-5, is as follows: NAGVMQNPRHLVRRRGQEARLRCSPMKGHSHVYWYRQLPEEGLKFMVYLQKENIIDESGMPKERFSAEFPKEGPSILRIQQVVRGDSAAYFCASSPRGETQYFGPGTRLLVL.